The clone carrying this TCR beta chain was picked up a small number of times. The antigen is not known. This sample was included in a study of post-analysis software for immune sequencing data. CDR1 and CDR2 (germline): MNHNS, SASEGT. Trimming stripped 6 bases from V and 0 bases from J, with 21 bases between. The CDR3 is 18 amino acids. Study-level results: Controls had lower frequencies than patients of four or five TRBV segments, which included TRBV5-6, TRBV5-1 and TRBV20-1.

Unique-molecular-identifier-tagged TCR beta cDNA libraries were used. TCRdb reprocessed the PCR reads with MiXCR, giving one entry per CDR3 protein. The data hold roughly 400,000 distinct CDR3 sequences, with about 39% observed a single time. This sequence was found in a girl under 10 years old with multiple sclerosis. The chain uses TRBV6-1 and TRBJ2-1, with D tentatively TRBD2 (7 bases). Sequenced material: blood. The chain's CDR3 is CASRRKGGSLDSYNEQFF. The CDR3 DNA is TGTGCCAGCAGACGAAAGGGGGGGTCCCTAGACTCCTACAATGAGCAGTTCTTC.